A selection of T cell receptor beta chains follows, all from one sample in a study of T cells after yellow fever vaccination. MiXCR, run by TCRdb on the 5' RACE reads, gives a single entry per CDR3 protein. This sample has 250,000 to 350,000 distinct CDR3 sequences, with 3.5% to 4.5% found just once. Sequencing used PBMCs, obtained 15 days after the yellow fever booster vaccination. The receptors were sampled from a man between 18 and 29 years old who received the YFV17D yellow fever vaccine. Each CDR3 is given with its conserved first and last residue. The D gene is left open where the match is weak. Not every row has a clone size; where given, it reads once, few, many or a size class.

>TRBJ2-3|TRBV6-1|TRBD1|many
CASTSGKGASTDTQYF
TGTGCCAGCACGTCCGGGAAGGGGGCGAGCACAGATACGCAGTATTTT
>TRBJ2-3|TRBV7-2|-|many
CASRKNVRLDTQYF
TGTGCCAGCCGCAAGAACGTGAGGCTAGATACGCAGTATTTT
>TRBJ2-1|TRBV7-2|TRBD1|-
CASSFGTGAYNEQFF
TGTGCCAGCAGCTTCGGGACAGGTGCATACAATGAGCAGTTCTTC
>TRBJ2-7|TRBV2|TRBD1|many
CASSGTGGGEQYF
TGTGCCAGTTCCGGGACAGGGGGCGGGGAGCAGTACTTC
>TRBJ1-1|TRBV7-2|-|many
CASSYDRGRGAFF
TGTGCCAGCAGCTATGACCGAGGGCGCGGAGCTTTCTTT
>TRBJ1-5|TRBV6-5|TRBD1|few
CASSYSGQGNQTQHF
TGTGCCAGCAGTTACTCGGGACAGGGCAATCAGACCCAGCATTTT
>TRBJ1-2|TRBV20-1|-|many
CSATSDRTHLYGYTF
TGCAGTGCTACTTCAGACCGTACCCACCTGTATGGCTACACCTTC
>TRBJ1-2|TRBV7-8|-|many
CASSPGTNSGYTF
TGTGCCAGCAGCCCCGGGACAAATAGTGGCTACACCTTC
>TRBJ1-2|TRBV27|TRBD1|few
CASSRDRGLTLYGYTF
TGTGCCAGCAGTCGGGACAGGGGTCTAACTTTATATGGCTACACCTTC
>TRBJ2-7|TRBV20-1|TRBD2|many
CSAREKGGIEQYF
TGCAGTGCTAGAGAAAAGGGAGGGATCGAGCAGTACTTC
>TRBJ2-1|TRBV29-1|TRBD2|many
CSVFRTSGGSHNEQFF
TGCAGCGTTTTTCGGACTAGCGGGGGGTCCCACAATGAGCAGTTCTTC
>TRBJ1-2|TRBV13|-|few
CASSSFGGYGYTF
TGTGCCAGCAGCTCCTTCGGCGGCTATGGCTACACCTTC
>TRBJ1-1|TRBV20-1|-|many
CSARADGNTEAFF
TGCAGTGCTAGGGCCGACGGTAACACTGAAGCTTTCTTT
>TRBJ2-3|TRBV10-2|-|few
CASVGPDTQYF
TGCGCCAGTGTTGGGCCAGATACGCAGTATTTT
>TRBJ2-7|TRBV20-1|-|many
CSARGPTYEQYF
TGCAGTGCTAGGGGGCCGACCTACGAGCAGTACTTC
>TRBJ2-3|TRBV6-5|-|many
CASSYSKGNEDTQYF
TGTGCCAGCAGTTACTCAAAGGGGAATGAAGATACGCAGTATTTT
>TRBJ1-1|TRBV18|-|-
CASSQSGGHLNTEAFF
TGTGCCAGCTCACAGTCGGGAGGGCACTTGAACACTGAAGCTTTCTTT
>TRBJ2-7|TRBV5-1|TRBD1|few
CASSGPGQGSYEQYF
TGCGCCAGCAGCGGACCGGGACAGGGATCCTACGAGCAGTACTTC
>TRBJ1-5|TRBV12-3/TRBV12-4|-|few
CASSFWGNQPQHF
TGTGCCAGCAGTTTTTGGGGCAATCAGCCCCAGCATTTT
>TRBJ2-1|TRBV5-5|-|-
CASSFFATGFDEQFF
TGTGCCAGCAGCTTCTTTGCTACCGGGTTCGATGAGCAGTTCTTC
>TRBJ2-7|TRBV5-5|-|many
CASSLANTVYEQYF
TGTGCCAGCAGCTTGGCGAATACCGTCTACGAGCAGTACTTC
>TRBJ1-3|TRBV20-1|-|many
CSASHNREFGNTIYF
TGCAGTGCTAGCCACAACAGGGAATTTGGAAACACCATATATTTT
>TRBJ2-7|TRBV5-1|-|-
CASSLDRTSYEQYF
TGCGCCAGCAGCTTGGACCGAACATCCTACGAGCAGTACTTC
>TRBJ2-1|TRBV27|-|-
CASSLLPMGSYNEQFF
TGTGCCAGCAGTTTACTTCCTATGGGGTCCTACAATGAGCAGTTCTTC
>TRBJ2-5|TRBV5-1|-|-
CASSRRYQETQYF
TGCGCCAGCAGCCGGAGGTACCAAGAGACCCAGTACTTC
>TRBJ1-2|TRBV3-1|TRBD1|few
CASSRPDRDIRDGYTF
TGTGCCAGCAGCCGCCCAGACAGGGACATCAGGGATGGCTACACCTTC
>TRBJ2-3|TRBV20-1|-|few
CSAPGTLIWGSDTQYF
TGCAGTGCTCCCGGGACCCTAATTTGGGGATCAGATACGCAGTATTTT